The 8 T cell receptor beta chains below come from one sample, sequenced in a study of T cell changes during pregnancy in multiple sclerosis. Clones were read by immunoSEQ multiplex PCR, and TCRdb kept only the in-frame ones, dropping some. The sample has roughly 100,000 clones; more than 85% are singletons. Source: peripheral blood, taken after pregnancy. These receptors were obtained from a female donor with multiple sclerosis, enrolled in a pregnancy study.

The J gene is TRBJ2-3, the V gene TRBV6-6, with TRBD2 as a possible D gene (7 bases). With 7 bases removed from V and 2 bases from J, the gap between germline ends came to 13 bases. Germline values: CDR1 MNHNY, CDR2 SVGAGI (reference sequence). The CDR3 length is 14 residues. The CDR3 region is CASTRGAFTDTQYF. In DNA form, the CDR3 reads TGTGCCAGCACCCGGGGGGCCTTCACAGATACGCAGTATTTT.

This chain joins TRBV10-3 and TRBJ2-2; maybe TRBD1 (5 bases). The CDR3 consists of 14 residues. The V end was cut by 4 bases, the J end by 5 bases, with 11 bases between. Looked up from germline, CDR1 is ENHRY and CDR2 is SYGVKD. The CDR3 loop reads CAISGGTLTGELFF. In DNA form, the CDR3 reads TGTGCCATCAGTGGGGGCACCTTAACCGGGGAGCTGTTTTTT.

This chain connects TRBV9 to TRBJ2-5; 7 bases match TRBD1. Trimming at V came to 3 bases and at J to 3 bases, leaving 8 bases not matched to a gene. This CDR3 is 15 amino acids long. Looked up from germline, CDR1 is SGDLS and CDR2 is YYNGEE. For the CDR3, the DNA is TGTGCCAGCAGCGCGAATTACAGGGGTGAAGAGACCCAGTACTTC. Protein product: CASSANYRGEETQYF.

The chain links TRBV5-8 to TRBJ2-3; 11 bases line up with TRBD2. V shed 4 bases and J 6 bases; nucleotides not matched to a gene: 16. Germline V lookup: CDR1 SGHTS, CDR2 YDEGEE. This CDR3 contains 18 residues. The chain's CDR3 is CASSRFGTSGNQADTQYF. Here the CDR3 DNA reads TGTGCCAGCAGCCGCTTCGGGACTAGCGGCAATCAGGCGGATACGCAGTATTTT.

V usage is TRBV6-1 and J usage is TRBJ1-5; D unclear. Deletions cut 4 bases from V and 1 base from J, with 11 bases between. Germline V gene sequence: CDR1 MNHNS, CDR2 SASEGT. CDR3 size: 15 residues. The CDR3 reads CASSAGVNSNQPQHF. CDR3 bases: TGTGCCAGCAGTGCCGGGGTAAACAGCAATCAGCCCCAGCATTTT.

This CDR3 is CASYSSGGEQYF. As DNA, the CDR3 is TGTGCCAGCTACTCCTCGGGTGGCGAGCAGTACTTC. This chain connects TRBV19 to TRBJ2-7; D remains unclear. This CDR3 has 12 amino acids. Germline values: CDR1 LNHDA, CDR2 SQIVND (reference sequence). Between the trimmed V and J ends, which lost 9 bases and 6 bases, there was a span of 15 bases.

This rearrangement joins TRBV5-4 to TRBJ1-2; a weak D match, TRBD1 (5 bases). Trimming removed 4 bases at V and 8 bases at J, with 15 bases between. Germline CDR1 and CDR2: SGHNT and YYREEE (reference sequence). There are 13 residues in the CDR3. The CDR3 nucleotides read TGTGCCAGCAGCGATGGGGGGTTCCGAGGCTACACCTTC. Protein sequence: CASSDGGFRGYTF. Full variable domain (rest looked up from reference TRBV5-4 and TRBJ1-2): ETGVTQSPTHLIKTRGQQVTLRCSSQSGHNTVSWYQQALGQGPQFIFQYYREEENGRGNFPPRFSGLQFPNYSSELNVNALELDDSALYLCASSDGGFRGYTFGSGTRLTVV.

The chain is built from TRBV10-3 and TRBJ1-5, with D possibly TRBD1 on 5 matching bases. Trimming took 10 bases from V and 4 from J, leaving 23 bases between them. The length of the CDR3 is 16 residues. The germline CDR1 and CDR2 sequences are ENHRY and SYGVKD. The CDR3 nucleotides are TGTGCCACCCGCGACTGGGATGGGGGGGATAATCAGCCCCAGCATTTT. As protein: CATRDWDGGDNQPQHF.